This T cell receptor (beta chain) was documented in a study of blood T cell repertoires in COVID-19. About the study: The United States, Italy and Spain supplied acute and convalescent COVID-19 samples. Sample material is recorded as cDNA or gDNA derived from T cells, B-cell-depleted T cells, or PBMCs.

In the authors' workflow: Using reference gene primer amplification, nucleated cell counts were estimated. This table comes from immunoSEQ multiplex PCR, and its TCRdb copy is limited to in-frame clones, with some not included. That table supplies the V and J calls and clone size; D and trimming were determined from the DNA. The sample has about 120,000 clones; around 79% are singletons. The CDR3 contains 14 residues. V was shortened by 2 bases and J by 2 bases, with 9 bases between the two germline ends. CDR1 and CDR2 from the germline V gene are LGHNA and YNFKEQ. This chain uses TRBV4-2 with TRBJ2-5, with D possibly matching TRBD1 (5 bases). The sample was peripheral blood. The TCR comes from a man between 65 and 85 years old with acute or convalescent COVID-19. The CDR3 sequence: CASSQTTVQETQYF. CDR3 in DNA: TGTGCCAGCAGCCAAACGACAGTGCAAGAGACCCAGTACTTC.